This T cell receptor beta chain was captured by sequencing in a study of blood T cell repertoires in COVID-19. The wider study: Sites in the United States, Italy and Spain provided acute and convalescent COVID-19 samples.

Germline V gene data show CDR1 as SGDLS and CDR2 as YYNGEE. This CDR3 has 14 residues. V shed 2 bases and J 11 bases; nucleotides not matched to a gene: 8. Data came from immunoSEQ multiplex PCR; TCRdb stores just in-frame clones and leaves some out. The profile shows roughly 86,000 clones, around four fifths of them singletons. This clone was observed once. This chain connects TRBV9 to TRBJ1-5, with TRBD1 matching over 9 bases. The specimen was peripheral blood. This receptor was taken from a man aged 45-60 years with acute or convalescent COVID-19. CDR3 nucleotides: TGTGCCAGCAGCGTGGGGACAGGGAGCGAGACCCAGCATTTT. Its translation is CASSVGTGSETQHF.